The T cell receptor beta chain under discussion was sequenced for a study of T cells after yellow fever vaccination. Turning to the study itself: Some fractions had low cell numbers, and these were prepared with SMART-Seq v4 Ultra Low Input.

TCR cDNA, made by 5'RACE template switching, carried an added universal primer site and UMIs. TCRdb passed the 5' RACE reads through MiXCR, listing each CDR3 protein once. The sample lists some 260,000 distinct CDR3 sequences; roughly 5% were seen once. The CDR3 length is 15 residues. The trim removed 0 bases at V and 0 bases at J, leaving 0 bases unmatched. Germline CDR1 reads DFQATT; CDR2 reads SNEGSKA (reference sequence). This clonotype was seen repeatedly, ten times or more. Its antigen is still unknown. Findings and caveats of the study: Boosting was followed by the reappearance of most primary-vaccination clones (just under 98% CD4, about 88% CD8). Of the clonotypes, a small share occurred in both CD4 and CD8 compartments.

The origin of this receptor is a man aged 18 to 30 who received the YFV17D yellow fever vaccine. Sequenced material: CD4+ T cells sorted from PBMCs, taken on the day of the yellow fever booster vaccination. This chain links TRBV20-1 with TRBJ2-2; 8 bases are shared with TRBD2. The CDR3 DNA follows: TGCAGTGCTAGAGAGCGGGGGGCGAACACCGGGGAGCTGTTTTTT. This codes for CSARERGANTGELFF.